The 14 T cell receptor beta chains in this list originate from one sample, sequenced in a study of HIV-infected patients and healthy controls. Alpha and beta constant-region primers primed reverse transcription of about 0.5 ug RNA. Using multiplexing indices, alpha and beta chain libraries were generated apart by chain-specific third strand synthesis. TCRdb reanalysed the 5' RACE reads using MiXCR and keeps one entry per CDR3 protein. The data contain 4,500 to 7,000 distinct CDR3 sequences, roughly 8.5% of them singletons. Antiretroviral therapy had run roughly three months, about 14 weeks, before follow-up blood collection. All unsorted peripheral T cells were captured because whole blood was used without fractionation. Source: blood, taken during antiretroviral therapy. The receptors come from an adult with HIV infection.

By share, this clonotype counts as medium-sized. The chain carries TRBV6-2 or TRBV6-3 and TRBJ1-6; 8 bases align to TRBD1. The CDR3 is 17 amino acids. CDR1 and CDR2 from the germline V gene are MNHEY and SVGEGT. Trimming took 8 bases from V and 2 from J; bases not matched to a gene: 11. The CDR3 spells CASGGGQVSPYNSPLHF. DNA for the CDR3: TGTGCCAGCGGCGGGGGACAGGTGTCCCCCTATAATTCACCCCTCCACTTT.

The chain uses TRBV20-1 and TRBJ2-3; 8 nucleotides agree with TRBD1. CDR1 and CDR2 from the germline V gene are DFQATT and SNEGSKA (reference sequence). The V and J ends lost 5 bases and 0 bases, in that order; junction bases with no gene match: 4. This CDR3 spans 14 amino acids. For the CDR3, the DNA is TGCAGTGCTGGGGACAGGACTAGCACAGATACGCAGTATTTT. Translated, it gives CSAGDRTSTDTQYF.

The CDR3 DNA sequence: TGTGCCAGCAGCTTAGTTCTAGGGGCCGGCAATCAGCCCCAGCATTTT. Its protein product is CASSLVLGAGNQPQHF. The rearrangement links TRBV7-2 to TRBJ1-5, with D perhaps matching TRBD1 (5 bases). Germline-derived CDR1 and CDR2 are SGHTA and FQGNSA. V gave up 1 base and J gave up 2 bases, with 12 bases separating them. CDR3 size: 16 residues.

This clonotype was observed many times. CDR3 in DNA: TGTGCCAGCGCTCGGGGAGGGGGCGGTTCTGGGGCCAACGTCCTGACTTTC. It specifies CASARGGGGSGANVLTF. The chain joins TRBV6-1 to TRBJ2-6, with D tentatively TRBD1 or TRBD2 (7 bases each). Trimming shortened V by 8 bases and J by 1 base, and 18 bases separated the two germline ends. In germline, CDR1 is MNHNS, CDR2 SASEGT. The CDR3 covers 17 residues.

This clonotype was observed at least ten times. The chain carries TRBV27 and TRBJ2-7, with 7 bases aligning to TRBD2. The CDR3 contains 14 residues. Germline lookup yields CDR1 MNHEY and CDR2 SMNVEV (reference sequence). Unmatched junction bases numbered 5, after V lost 4 bases and J lost 2 bases. The CDR3 bases are TGTGCCAGCAGTTATATGGGGGGGACCTACGAGCAGTACTTC. This codes for CASSYMGGTYEQYF.

Ten or more counts support this clonotype. The rearrangement uses TRBV5-1 and TRBJ1-6; D remains ambiguous. Germline V CDR1 and CDR2: SGHRS, YFSETQ. Trimming took off 0 bases at V and 7 bases at J, with 8 bases between the two ends. The CDR3 is 14 amino acids. Here the CDR3 DNA reads TGCGCCAGCAGCTTGGGTCGTGACAATTCACCCCTCCACTTT. Translating gives CASSLGRDNSPLHF.

In its sample, this clonotype is medium-sized (0.01 to 0.1%). The J gene is TRBJ2-7, the V gene TRBV6-6, with D uncertain. The CDR3 consists of 16 residues. CDR1 MNHNY and CDR2 SVGAGI come from the germline V gene (reference sequence). V dropped 6 bases and J dropped 2 bases, with 20 bases sitting between them. The CDR3 spells CASSPGKAPKAYEQYF. Here the CDR3 DNA reads TGTGCCAGCAGCCCCGGCAAGGCTCCTAAGGCCTACGAGCAGTACTTC.

By share, this clonotype ranks as medium-sized (0.01 to 0.1%). The rearrangement links TRBV6-5 to TRBJ2-5; TRBD1 might be the D (5 bases). V lost 4 bases, J lost 1 base, and 7 bases lay in between. Looked up from germline, CDR1 is MNHEY and CDR2 is SVGAGI. This CDR3 is built from 13 residues. The CDR3: CASSWQGQETQYF. DNA for the CDR3: TGTGCCAGCAGTTGGCAGGGCCAAGAGACCCAGTACTTC.

By proportion, this clonotype is medium-sized (0.01 to 0.1%). V usage is TRBV20-1 and J usage is TRBJ2-7; the match to TRBD1 covers 8 bases. Germline V gene data show CDR1 as DFQATT and CDR2 as SNEGSKA (reference sequence). V dropped 6 bases and J dropped 4; count of bases not matched to a gene: 5. The CDR3 spans 12 residues. The chain's CDR3 is CSASRTGYEQYF. DNA for the CDR3: TGCAGTGCCTCGCGGACAGGGTACGAGCAGTACTTC.

This clonotype was counted at least ten times. The rearrangement uses TRBV14 and TRBJ1-1; D uncertain. Trimming took off 4 bases at V and 4 bases at J, with 13 bases between the two ends. The CDR3 has 14 amino acids. Germline V gene sequence: CDR1 SGHDN, CDR2 FVKESK. CDR3 DNA sequence: TGTGCCAGCAGCCTCATACGGGGAGTCACTGAAGCTTTCTTT. It codes for CASSLIRGVTEAFF.

This clonotype was counted ten times or more. The chain couples TRBV7-2 to TRBJ2-5, with 7 positions matching TRBD1. V lost 6 bases, J lost 5 bases, and 6 bases stayed unmatched. The CDR3 loop spans 13 amino acids. Per the germline V gene, CDR1 is SGHTA and CDR2 is FQGNSA. CDR3 protein: CASRPGQLETQYF. DNA for the CDR3: TGTGCCAGCAGGCCGGGACAGCTGGAGACCCAGTACTTC.

This clonotype was recorded many times. The chain uses TRBV20-1 and TRBJ2-5, with TRBD2 matching 12 bases. The CDR3 is made up of 14 amino acids. The germline CDR1 and CDR2 sequences are DFQATT and SNEGSKA (reference sequence). The junction had 6 bases not matched to a gene; V was cut back by 5 bases and J by 5 bases. The CDR3 protein is CSAARLAGVETQYF. The CDR3 coding sequence is TGCAGTGCTGCTAGACTAGCGGGAGTTGAGACCCAGTACTTC.

This clonotype came up a few times. The chain links TRBV19 to TRBJ2-3; D gene ambiguous. The CDR3 is 13 amino acids. Germline CDR1 reads LNHDA; CDR2 reads SQIVND (reference sequence). V was pared by 3 bases and J by 2 bases, with 6 bases between. CDR3 bases: TGTGCCAGTAGTATGGGGTCCACAGATACGCAGTATTTT. Protein sequence: CASSMGSTDTQYF.

The chain joins TRBV20-1 to TRBJ1-6; possible D gene TRBD1, 5 bases. The CDR3 has 15 amino acids. V was clipped by 0 bases and J by 10 bases, with 16 bases between them. Per germline, CDR1 DFQATT and CDR2 SNEGSKA (reference sequence). CDR3 DNA: TGCAGTGCTAGAGACGAATTGGGACTTGGGTCACCCCTCCACTTT. Translation gives CSARDELGLGSPLHF.